This TCR beta chain was found in a study of shared clonotypes between healthy human individuals. Study findings and constraints: Clonotype sharing among donors was thought likely to change with sequencing depth. For sorted subsets, rarefaction showed incomplete sequencing despite large depth.

Repertoires were generated with immunoSEQ multiplex PCR, while TCRdb's copy carries only in-frame clones and drops some. The sample lists 2 million to 3 million clones, 85% to 95% seen once, with roughly 0.14% in the top ten. About this clone: The antigen remains undetermined.

The source material was naive CD4+ T cells sorted from blood. Subset indicated: CD45RA+ positively selected. This sequence was found in a man aged 18 to 30 in good health.

The CDR3 sequence is CSVGLVPSTDTQYF. CDR3 sequence (DNA): TGCAGCGTTGGCCTAGTCCCTAGCACAGATACGCAGTATTTT. The chain has TRBV29-1 and TRBJ2-3; D gene unclear. The V gene lost 4 bases and the J gene lost 0 bases, with 11 bases spanning the gap. The CDR3 spans 14 residues. Per the germline V gene, CDR1 is SQVTM and CDR2 is ANQGSEA.